These 32 T cell receptor beta chains share one sample of origin, sequenced in a study of T-cell memory formation after mild COVID-19. TCRdb passed the 5' RACE reads through MiXCR, listing each CDR3 protein once. The sample includes 550,000 to 600,000 distinct CDR3 sequences, 17% of them seen just once. Material: PBMCs or a T cell subset sorted from them (not recorded which). The source of these receptors is an adult woman who had mild COVID-19 (a few samples of this study predate the infection). Cell type and time point are not known.

This clonotype showed up just a few times. This chain uses TRBV15 with TRBJ1-2, with TRBD1 identical over 7 bases. V lost 3 bases, J lost 2 bases, and 6 bases stayed unmatched. The CDR3 sequence is 15 residues long. CDR1 and CDR2 (germline): LNHNV, YYDKDF (reference sequence). CDR3 nucleotides: TGTGCCACCAGCAGCCACAGGGGTGGGAACTATGGCTACACCTTC. It translates to CATSSHRGGNYGYTF.

This clonotype has only a few counts. V is TRBV7-9 and J is TRBJ2-5, with 7 bases identical to TRBD2. V dropped 7 bases and J dropped 5; count of bases not matched to a gene: 10. This CDR3 is 14 amino acids long. Germline V lookup: CDR1 SEHNR, CDR2 FQNEAQ (reference sequence). CDR3 DNA: TGTGCCAGCACCCAGACTAGCCCGGGGGAGACCCAGTACTTC. It specifies CASTQTSPGETQYF.

The rearrangement joins TRBV5-1 to TRBJ1-6; possible D gene TRBD1, 5 bases. The germline V gene encodes CDR1 SGHRS and CDR2 YFSETQ. The CDR3 runs 16 residues. Trimming removed 4 bases from V and 0 bases from J, with 11 bases in between. CDR3 DNA: TGCGCCAGCAGCCAAAGGGACGTCTCCTATAATTCACCCCTCCACTTT. Translated: CASSQRDVSYNSPLHF.

This clonotype was detected ten times or more. This rearrangement joins TRBV20-1 to TRBJ2-1, with 11 bases aligning to TRBD2. Germline trimming cut 2 bases from V and 4 bases from J; bases unmatched to any gene: 7. The CDR3 sequence is 16 residues long. The germline gives CDR1 DFQATT, CDR2 SNEGSKA (reference sequence). For the CDR3, the DNA is TGCAGTGCTAGACCCGCACTAGCGGGGGATTACAATGAGCAGTTCTTC. Translating gives CSARPALAGDYNEQFF.

Of note for this clonotype: The junction shows a germline mismatch at one end, possibly a read error. The chain combines TRBV5-1 with TRBJ2-2, with a tentative D call TRBD2 (5 bases). The CDR3 runs to 16 residues. CDR1 and CDR2 from the germline V gene are SGHRS and YFSETQ. The CDR3 is CASSLSRGANTGELIF. CDR3 coding DNA: TGCGCCAGCAGCTTGTCGCGCGGTGCGAACACCGGGGAGCTGATTTTT. The full variable domain, completed using reference TRBV5-1 and TRBJ2-2, is KAGVTQTPRYLIKTRGQQVTLSCSPISGHRSVSWYQQTPGQGLQFLFEYFSETQRNKGNFPGRFSGRQFSNSRSEMNVSTLELGDSALYLCASSLSRGANTGELIFGEGSRLTVL.

The chain joins TRBV12-5 to TRBJ2-4, with D tentatively TRBD2 (5 bases). Trimming pared 2 bases from V and 6 bases from J, leaving 8 bases between. The CDR3 runs 13 residues. The V gene's germline CDR1 is LGHNT and CDR2 FRNRAP. CDR3 nucleotides: TGTGCTAGTGGTTTGAGCGGAGCAAACATTCAGTACTTC. As protein: CASGLSGANIQYF.

This clonotype has ten or more counts. The chain links TRBV7-9 to TRBJ2-3, with 11 bases that match TRBD2. The CDR3 loop spans 15 amino acids. Losses at the gene ends were 5 bases for V and 0 bases for J; bases not matched to a gene: 1. The germline CDR1 and CDR2 sequences are SEHNR and FQNEAQ (reference sequence). CDR3 in DNA: TGTGCCAGCAGCACTAGCGGGGGAAGCACAGATACGCAGTATTTT. Translation gives CASSTSGGSTDTQYF. Filled out from reference TRBV7-9 and TRBJ2-3, the complete variable domain reads DTGVSQNPRHKITKRGQNVTFRCDPISEHNRLYWYRQTLGQGPEFLTYFQNEAQLEKSRLLSDRFSAERPKGSFSTLEIQRTEQGDSAMYLCASSTSGGSTDTQYFGPGTRLTVL.

The chain couples TRBV11-2 to TRBJ1-1; 7 bases are a match to TRBD1. J was trimmed by 7 bases and V by 3 bases; bases with no gene match: 17. Germline values: CDR1 SGHAT, CDR2 FQNNGV. This CDR3 has 17 residues. CDR3: CASSFGRQGLIIDEAFF. The CDR3 DNA is TGTGCCAGCAGCTTTGGGAGACAGGGCCTGATTATTGATGAAGCTTTCTTT.

This clonotype was seen a few times. V and J are TRBV11-2 and TRBJ2-7; 7 nucleotides align to TRBD1. Germline CDR1 reads SGHAT; CDR2 reads FQNNGV. Germline trimming cut 5 bases from V and 1 base from J; bases unmatched to any gene: 8. The CDR3 covers 15 residues. This chain's CDR3 is CASSRYGQASYEQYF. Written as DNA, the CDR3 is TGTGCCAGCAGCCGCTACGGACAGGCGTCCTACGAGCAGTACTTC.

This clonotype was picked up a small number of times. CDR3 bases: TGTGCCAGCAGTTACGGACGGACTAGATACTACGAGCAGTACTTC. Its translation is CASSYGRTRYYEQYF. The chain couples TRBV6-5 to TRBJ2-7, with TRBD2 matching over 7 bases. The J segment lost 3 bases and the V segment lost 2 bases, leaving 7 bases of the junction unmatched. CDR3 size: 15 residues. Germline CDR1 MNHEY, CDR2 SVGAGI.

This clonotype occurred many times. The chain employs TRBV24-1 and TRBJ1-1; TRBD1 matches 9 bases. The CDR3 is 15 amino acids. In germline, CDR1 is KGHDR, CDR2 SFDVKD. Unmatched junction bases numbered 1, after V lost 2 bases and J lost 1 base. This chain's CDR3 is CATSDSQGANTEAFF. DNA of the CDR3: TGTGCCACCAGTGATTCACAGGGGGCGAACACTGAAGCTTTCTTT.

The chain is built from TRBV5-5 and TRBJ2-2; 7 positions agree with TRBD2. The trim removed 5 bases at V and 1 base at J, leaving 8 bases unmatched. Germline V lookup: CDR1 SGHKS, CDR2 YYEKEE (reference sequence). The CDR3 contains 16 residues. As DNA, the CDR3 is TGTGCCAGCAGAGAGCGGGATTGGGAGAACACCGGGGAGCTGTTTTTT. It specifies CASRERDWENTGELFF.

V gene TRBV6-6 combines with J gene TRBJ1-6; TRBD1 is a possible D gene (6 bases). There are 18 residues in the CDR3. From germline, CDR1 is MNHNY and CDR2 SVGAGI (reference sequence). The germline V and J ends were trimmed by 2 bases and 7 bases, with 21 bases remaining between them. The CDR3 nucleotides read TGTGCCAGCAGTTACAGTTGGAGTGCCTCAGGGGACAATTCACCCCTCCACTTT. This codes for CASSYSWSASGDNSPLHF.

The chain couples TRBV7-8 to TRBJ2-1; no clear D gene. The germline V gene has CDR1 SGHVS and CDR2 FQNEAQ. CDR3 size: 17 residues. The V and J ends lost 2 bases and 0 bases respectively, with 14 bases between them. The CDR3 DNA follows: TGTGCCAGCAGCTTAAGTTCACCGTTTAGCTCCTACAATGAGCAGTTCTTC. Amino acids: CASSLSSPFSSYNEQFF.

This clonotype occurred many times. The V gene is TRBV30, the J gene TRBJ2-2; 8 nucleotides line up with TRBD1. CDR1 is GTSNPN, CDR2 SVGIG, per germline (reference sequence). After removal of 3 bases from V and 5 bases from J, the junction contained 11 bases not matched to a gene. This CDR3 region has 16 residues. The CDR3 loop is CAWSQGATSRTGELFF. In DNA form, the CDR3 reads TGTGCCTGGAGCCAGGGGGCTACGAGTAGAACCGGGGAGCTGTTTTTT.

The chain carries TRBV6-1 and TRBJ1-2; the match to TRBD1 covers 9 bases. This CDR3 is 16 amino acids long. Germline V lookup: CDR1 MNHNS, CDR2 SASEGT. J lost 8 bases, V lost 5 bases, and 15 bases had no gene match. CDR3 nucleotide sequence: TGTGCCAGCAGTTCGACCCGGGACAGGGTAATTTTGGGCTACACCTTC. Encoded protein: CASSSTRDRVILGYTF.

CDR3 loop: CASSLGPVKYEQYF. DNA for the CDR3: TGTGCCAGCAGCTTAGGGCCGGTCAAATACGAGCAGTACTTC. J is TRBJ2-7 and V is TRBV7-6, with D unresolved. CDR1 SGHVS and CDR2 FNYEAQ come from the germline V gene. The V end lost 1 base, the J end lost 4 bases, and 11 bases lay between the germline ends. This CDR3 spans 14 amino acids.

The table lists this clonotype with many counts. The CDR3 DNA is TGTGCCAGCAGTCAGGACAGGGGGGGTAATCAGCCCCAGCATTTT. Amino acid sequence: CASSQDRGGNQPQHF. The V call is TRBV27, the J call TRBJ1-5, with 10 bases lining up with TRBD1. This CDR3 spans 15 amino acids. V was pared by 5 bases and J by 4 bases, with 5 bases of the junction left unmatched. The germline CDR1 and CDR2 sequences are MNHEY and SMNVEV (reference sequence).

A few counts support this clonotype. The rearrangement joins TRBV25-1 to TRBJ1-1; D is undetermined. V lost 4 bases to trimming and J lost 0 bases, with 6 bases between them. The germline CDR1 and CDR2 sequences are MGHDK and SYGVNS. The CDR3 runs 13 residues. CDR3 in amino acids: CASSVLMNTEAFF. In nucleotides, the CDR3 is TGTGCCAGCAGTGTATTAATGAACACTGAAGCTTTCTTT. The full variable domain, rest sourced from reference TRBV25-1 and TRBJ1-1, is EADIYQTPRYLVIGTGKKITLECSQTMGHDKMYWYQQDPGMELHLIHYSYGVNSTEKGDLSSESTVSRIRTEHFPLTLESARPSHTSQYLCASSVLMNTEAFFGQGTRLTVV.

This clonotype was seen more than once but under ten times. J is TRBJ2-5 and V is TRBV4-1, with D perhaps matching TRBD2 (6 bases). This CDR3 has 14 amino acids. V lost 3 bases and J lost 2, with 10 bases in between. Germline V gene sequence: CDR1 MGHRA, CDR2 YSYEKL. The CDR3 protein is CASSQIADQETQYF. For the CDR3, the DNA is TGCGCCAGCAGCCAGATAGCGGATCAAGAGACCCAGTACTTC.

In this sample, this clonotype turned up a few times. The chain recombines TRBV14 with TRBJ1-2, with D maybe TRBD1 (6 bases). Looked up from germline, CDR1 is SGHDN and CDR2 is FVKESK. Trimming took off 5 bases at V and 0 bases at J, with 13 bases between the two ends. The CDR3 runs 15 residues. CDR3 sequence: CASSSEAGANYGYTF. The CDR3, as DNA: TGTGCCAGCAGCTCTGAGGCAGGGGCTAACTATGGCTACACCTTC.

The chain carries TRBV6-5 and TRBJ1-5; possible D gene TRBD1, 6 bases. There are 16 residues in the CDR3. Between the trimmed V and J ends, which lost 6 bases and 0 bases, there was a span of 15 bases. Germline V CDR1 and CDR2: MNHEY, SVGAGI. The DNA for the CDR3 is TGTGCCAGCAGCCAAGGGGGGCAGGCTAGCAATCAGCCCCAGCATTTT. It is translated as CASSQGGQASNQPQHF.

The V call is TRBV7-6, the J call TRBJ2-2; TRBD2 matches at 7 bases. CDR1 and CDR2 (germline): SGHVS, FNYEAQ. V shed 5 bases and J 4 bases; nucleotides not matched to a gene: 7. The CDR3 totals 15 residues. The CDR3: CASSKRDYSTGELFF. CDR3 DNA sequence: TGTGCCAGCAGCAAGAGGGACTATTCCACCGGGGAGCTGTTTTTT.

In its sample, this clonotype was seen a few times. The V call is TRBV27, the J call TRBJ2-7; D may be TRBD2 (6 bases). Trimming shortened V by 6 bases and J by 7 bases, and 19 bases separated the two germline ends. CDR1 and CDR2 from the germline V gene are MNHEY and SMNVEV (reference sequence). The CDR3 is made up of 14 amino acids. The CDR3 nucleotides are TGTGCCAGCAGCTTGGGGGGAACGGGTGGGGAGCAGTACTTC. The encoded protein is CASSLGGTGGEQYF.

This clonotype was observed a handful of times. The chain couples TRBV25-1 to TRBJ1-1, with 9 positions matching TRBD1. The CDR3 is 17 residues long. Germline CDR1 and CDR2: MGHDK and SYGVNS. V was pared by 6 bases and J by 4 bases, with 15 bases of the junction left unmatched. CDR3 coding DNA: TGTGCCAGCAGCGAGGGGGGGAAGGGACAGGGAGGCACTGAAGCTTTCTTT. This codes for CASSEGGKGQGGTEAFF. Together with reference TRBV25-1 and TRBJ1-1, the CDR3 gives the full variable domain: EADIYQTPRYLVIGTGKKITLECSQTMGHDKMYWYQQDPGMELHLIHYSYGVNSTEKGDLSSESTVSRIRTEHFPLTLESARPSHTSQYLCASSEGGKGQGGTEAFFGQGTRLTVV.

The chain employs TRBV6-1 and TRBJ2-2, with D perhaps TRBD2 (5 bases). In germline, CDR1 is MNHNS, CDR2 SASEGT. V was pared by 2 bases and J by 6 bases, with 7 bases between. The CDR3 is made up of 13 amino acids. In DNA form, the CDR3 reads TGTGCCAGCAGTGAATCGAGGGCCGGGGAGCTGTTTTTT. This gives the protein CASSESRAGELFF.

This clonotype turned up a few times. The chain joins TRBV7-9 to TRBJ2-1, with D tentatively TRBD2 (5 bases). Looked up from germline, CDR1 is SEHNR and CDR2 is FQNEAQ (reference sequence). This CDR3 is built from 15 residues. Deletions cut 3 bases from V and 0 bases from J, with 9 bases between. As DNA, the CDR3 is TGTGCCAGCAGCTTCCGGGATGTCTCCTACAATGAGCAGTTCTTC. Its translation is CASSFRDVSYNEQFF.

This rearrangement joins TRBV9 to TRBJ2-3, with 9 nucleotides matching TRBD2. V lost 2 bases, J lost 3 bases, and 7 bases stayed unmatched. This CDR3 spans 16 amino acids. From germline, CDR1 is SGDLS and CDR2 YYNGEE. In nucleotides, the CDR3 is TGTGCCAGCAGCGTTTCGACGGCGGGAGGGACAGATACGCAGTATTTT. This encodes CASSVSTAGGTDTQYF.

This clonotype was counted a few times. This chain joins TRBV7-6 and TRBJ2-1; maybe TRBD2 (5 bases). The CDR3 has 15 amino acids. The germline V and J ends were trimmed by 5 bases and 0 bases, with 11 bases remaining between them. Per the germline V gene, CDR1 is SGHVS and CDR2 is FNYEAQ. The CDR3 nucleotides are TGTGCCAGCAGCGCGGGTAGAAGCTCCTACAATGAGCAGTTCTTC. It encodes CASSAGRSSYNEQFF.

This clonotype was seen at least ten times. The rearrangement joins TRBV5-6 to TRBJ2-1; TRBD2 matches 8 bases. The germline V gene has CDR1 SGHDT and CDR2 YYEEEE. Trimming took 7 bases from V and 2 from J; bases not matched to a gene: 11. This CDR3 has 16 residues. The CDR3 sequence is CASSGEREYTYNEQFF. The CDR3 DNA reads TGTGCCAGCTCTGGGGAGCGGGAGTACACCTACAATGAGCAGTTCTTC.

The chain is built from TRBV7-9 and TRBJ2-7, with 11 bases matching TRBD1. The CDR3 spans 15 residues. The germline CDR1 and CDR2 sequences are SEHNR and FQNEAQ (reference sequence). V shed 7 bases and J 3 bases; nucleotides not matched to a gene: 8. The CDR3 loop is CASISTGTGGYEQYF. Here the CDR3 DNA reads TGTGCCAGCATTTCCACCGGGACAGGGGGCTACGAGCAGTACTTC. Supplemented by reference TRBV7-9 and TRBJ2-7, the full variable domain reads DTGVSQNPRHKITKRGQNVTFRCDPISEHNRLYWYRQTLGQGPEFLTYFQNEAQLEKSRLLSDRFSAERPKGSFSTLEIQRTEQGDSAMYLCASISTGTGGYEQYFGPGTRLTVT.

J is TRBJ1-2 and V is TRBV9, with a possible D match to TRBD1 (5 bases). Per germline, CDR1 SGDLS and CDR2 YYNGEE. V was trimmed by 3 bases and J by 3 bases, leaving 12 bases between them. The CDR3 consists of 14 residues. For the CDR3, the DNA is TGTGCCAGCAGCGGTCCAGGGACGGACTATGGCTACACCTTC. Its translation: CASSGPGTDYGYTF.